Presented here are 25 T cell receptor beta chains from one specimen sequenced in a study of blood T cell repertoires in COVID-19. TCRdb keeps only in-frame clones here, not all; method: immunoSEQ multiplex PCR. In the table there are roughly 200,000 clones, less than 90% of which are singletons. What was sequenced was PBMCs or T cells enriched from blood (not recorded which). These receptors came from a woman aged 45-60 years in a cohort exposed to, infected with or recovered from COVID-19 (not recorded which).

This clone was counted once. This rearrangement joins TRBV6-2 or TRBV6-3 to TRBJ1-2, with TRBD1 matching over 7 bases. The CDR3 has 16 amino acids. V shed 5 bases, J shed 5 bases, and the junction held 14 bases outside the gene matches. Looked up from germline, CDR1 is MNHEY and CDR2 is SVGEGT. CDR3 coding DNA: TGTGCCAGCAGTCATCAGGGACAGACTCCCCGATATGGCTACACCTTC. The encoded protein is CASSHQGQTPRYGYTF.

This clone was found a few times. This chain connects TRBV7-2 to TRBJ2-2; TRBD1 might be the D (6 bases). The V end lost 2 bases, the J end lost 0 bases, and 10 bases lay between the germline ends. The CDR3 length is 16 residues. Germline V gene sequence: CDR1 SGHTA, CDR2 FQGNSA. Here the CDR3 reads CASSLFQGSNTGELFF. Here the CDR3 DNA reads TGTGCCAGCAGCTTATTTCAGGGGTCGAACACCGGGGAGCTGTTTTTT.

The chain joins TRBV19 to TRBJ1-1; D gene uncertain. V lost 2 bases and J 7 bases, leaving 5 bases between the germline ends. The CDR3 runs to 11 residues. CDR1 is LNHDA and CDR2 is SQIVND in the germline V gene (reference sequence). The CDR3 spells CASSITYEAFF. The CDR3 DNA reads TGTGCCAGTAGTATAACCTATGAAGCTTTCTTT.

The CDR3 region has the DNA TGTGCCAGTACTATTAACATTGTGGGGACAGGGCGAGGCACCGGGGAGCTGTTTTTT. Its protein is CASTINIVGTGRGTGELFF. The chain recombines TRBV19 with TRBJ2-2; 9 bases agree with TRBD1. Germline V gives CDR1 LNHDA, CDR2 SQIVND (reference sequence). J lost 4 bases, V lost 7 bases, and 19 bases had no gene match. The CDR3 is made up of 19 amino acids.

This chain joins TRBV4-3 and TRBJ2-5; 9 positions match TRBD2. Germline CDR1 and CDR2: LGHNA and YSLEER. The V gene end was trimmed by 0 bases and the J gene end by 5 bases; junction bases not matched to a gene: 7. The CDR3 is made up of 16 amino acids. This CDR3 reads CASSQDRRGGRETQYF. In nucleotides, the CDR3 is TGCGCCAGCAGCCAAGATAGGCGGGGGGGCCGGGAGACCCAGTACTTC.

The V gene is TRBV18, the J gene TRBJ1-1; D is unresolved. The germline V and J ends were trimmed by 3 bases and 3 bases, with 5 bases remaining between them. The CDR3 runs to 12 residues. Per the germline V gene, CDR1 is KGHSH and CDR2 is LQKENI. The DNA for the CDR3 is TGTGCCAGCTCACCCAGTGACACTGAAGCTTTCTTT. Protein: CASSPSDTEAFF. Complete variable domain (other parts from reference TRBV18 and TRBJ1-1): NAGVMQNPRHLVRRRGQEARLRCSPMKGHSHVYWYRQLPEEGLKFMVYLQKENIIDESGMPKERFSAEFPKEGPSILRIQQVVRGDSAAYFCASSPSDTEAFFGQGTRLTVV.

V usage is TRBV11-2 and J usage is TRBJ1-6; a weak D match, TRBD1 (6 bases). The CDR3 spans 15 residues. CDR1 is SGHAT, CDR2 FQNNGV, per germline. V lost 3 bases, J lost 6 bases, and 12 bases lay in between. CDR3 amino acids: CASSFGAGVNSPLHF. CDR3 coding DNA: TGTGCCAGCAGCTTCGGGGCAGGGGTTAATTCACCCCTCCACTTT.

This chain joins TRBV4-3 and TRBJ1-3; D gene uncertain. Germline V gene data show CDR1 as LGHNA and CDR2 as YSLEER. The CDR3 is made up of 15 amino acids. Trimming cost V 1 base and J 0 bases, with 7 bases left between them. The CDR3 coding sequence is TGCGCCAGCAGCCAAGCCCCAGGCTCTGGAAACACCATATATTTT. As protein: CASSQAPGSGNTIYF.

V is TRBV4-1 and J is TRBJ2-1; 13 bases match TRBD2. The ends lost 5 bases at V and 0 bases at J; junction bases unmatched: 10. CDR3 length equals 19 residues. Germline V gives CDR1 MGHRA, CDR2 YSYEKL. The CDR3 DNA reads TGCGCCAGCAGCATACGGACTAGCGGGGGCGGGAGCTCCTACAATGAGCAGTTCTTC. Protein: CASSIRTSGGGSSYNEQFF.

CDR3 region: CATSDQGQRMYF. CDR3 in DNA: TGTGCCACCAGTGATCAGGGACAGAGAATGTACTTC. The chain uses TRBV24-1 and TRBJ2-7; 7 bases map to TRBD1. The V gene end was trimmed by 3 bases and the J gene end by 12 bases; junction bases not matched to a gene: 7. This CDR3 comprises 12 residues. Germline CDR1 reads KGHDR; CDR2 reads SFDVKD.

V and J are TRBV7-9 and TRBJ2-5, with D possibly being TRBD2 (6 bases). With 5 bases removed from V and 3 bases from J, the gap between germline ends came to 19 bases. Germline CDR1 is SEHNR and CDR2 is FQNEAQ (reference sequence). The CDR3 covers 16 residues. CDR3 sequence: CASSQLSGLTKETQYF. Written as DNA, the CDR3 is TGTGCCAGCAGCCAACTGTCGGGACTCACCAAAGAGACCCAGTACTTC.

CDR3 residues: CAIRTDRNTYGYTF. DNA of the CDR3: TGTGCCATTCGGACAGACAGAAATACCTATGGCTACACCTTC. The V gene is TRBV10-3, the J gene TRBJ1-2, with a possible D match to TRBD1 (6 bases). With 9 bases removed from V and 4 bases from J, the gap between germline ends came to 18 bases. The CDR3 spans 14 residues. Germline values: CDR1 ENHRY, CDR2 SYGVKD.

V and J are TRBV24-1 and TRBJ2-3; 9 nucleotides agree with TRBD1. The CDR3 is made up of 15 amino acids. Germline V gene data show CDR1 as KGHDR and CDR2 as SFDVKD. Germline trimming cut 10 bases from V and 3 bases from J; bases unmatched to any gene: 10. The CDR3 DNA sequence: TGTGCCACTCAACCGGGACAGGGAAGGACAGATACGCAGTATTTT. Its translation is CATQPGQGRTDTQYF.

V gene TRBV28 combines with J gene TRBJ2-6; 8 nucleotides match TRBD1. Germline V gene sequence: CDR1 MDHEN, CDR2 SYDVKM. This CDR3 spans 16 amino acids. Unmatched junction bases numbered 6, after V lost 6 bases and J lost 2 bases. CDR3: CASSSGQGTGANVLTF. CDR3 in DNA: TGTGCCAGCAGCTCAGGACAGGGAACTGGGGCCAACGTCCTGACTTTC.

This chain joins TRBV28 and TRBJ1-1; 7 bases map to TRBD1. Germline loops: CDR1 MDHEN, CDR2 SYDVKM. The CDR3 is 14 residues long. V was clipped by 2 bases and J by 1 base; unmatched bases: 1. The CDR3 DNA reads as TGTGCCAGCAGTTTAGACAGGGCGAACACTGAAGCTTTCTTT. Residues: CASSLDRANTEAFF.

CDR3 region: CASSESMGTSEKLFF. The CDR3 DNA reads TGCGCCAGCAGTGAGTCTATGGGCACTTCGGAAAAACTGTTTTTT. V gene TRBV10-1 combines with J gene TRBJ1-4; D is unclear. This CDR3 has 15 amino acids. CDR1 WNHNN and CDR2 SYGVQD come from the germline V gene (reference sequence). The ends were cut back, 0 bases at V and 8 bases at J, with 13 bases in the middle.

The rearrangement uses TRBV5-6 and TRBJ1-3; D ambiguous. Germline CDR1 SGHDT, CDR2 YYEEEE. V was pared by 4 bases and J by 2 bases, with 16 bases between. The CDR3 extends over 16 amino acids. CDR3 protein: CASSRIEGAPGNTIYF. The CDR3 nucleotides read TGTGCCAGCAGCCGGATTGAGGGCGCCCCTGGAAACACCATATATTTT. Looking up the rest from reference TRBV5-6 and TRBJ1-3 gives the full variable domain: DAGVTQSPTHLIKTRGQQVTLRCSPKSGHDTVSWYQQALGQGPQFIFQYYEEEERQRGNFPDRFSGHQFPNYSSELNVNALLLGDSALYLCASSRIEGAPGNTIYFGEGSWLTVV.

The rearrangement joins TRBV4-1 to TRBJ1-1; D not certain. Germline loops: CDR1 MGHRA, CDR2 YSYEKL. This CDR3 contains 12 residues. The V and J ends lost 1 base and 7 bases respectively, with 7 bases between them. CDR3 sequence (DNA): TGCGCCAGCAGCCAAGTGGCAGTTGAAGCTTTCTTT. Its translation: CASSQVAVEAFF.

The V call is TRBV12-3 or TRBV12-4, the J call TRBJ1-1, with unresolved D. The CDR3 sequence is 13 residues long. With 3 bases removed from V and 6 bases from J, the gap between germline ends came to 11 bases. CDR3 sequence (DNA): TGTGCCAGCAGTTTGGGTCGGGGAGCTGAAGCTTTCTTT. It codes for CASSLGRGAEAFF.

The gene calls are TRBV7-9 and TRBJ2-3, with 9 bases fitting TRBD2. The V gene's germline CDR1 is SEHNR and CDR2 FQNEAQ (reference sequence). V was clipped by 4 bases and J by 1 base; unmatched bases: 15. The CDR3 extends over 19 amino acids. The CDR3 DNA reads TGTGCCAGCAGCTATAACGGGCGGGGGGGCTTATCACGCACAGATACGCAGTATTTT. It specifies CASSYNGRGGLSRTDTQYF.

This rearrangement joins TRBV18 to TRBJ2-5, with TRBD1 as a possible D gene (6 bases). The CDR3 is made up of 13 amino acids. Germline V lookup: CDR1 KGHSH, CDR2 LQKENI. V shed 2 bases and J shed 7 bases, with 11 bases lying between them. CDR3 bases: TGTGCCAGCTCACCAAACGAAGGGGGGACCCAGTACTTC. As protein: CASSPNEGGTQYF.

This clone appeared a few times. The chain recombines TRBV4-1 with TRBJ1-5; a possible D gene is TRBD1 (5 bases). V was cut by 4 bases and J by 2 bases, with 18 bases left in between. The germline gives CDR1 MGHRA, CDR2 YSYEKL. The CDR3 is made up of 17 amino acids. CDR3 nucleotide sequence: TGCGCCAGCAGCCCCGAGGGACTTTTAGCGGGCAATCAGCCCCAGCATTTT. This encodes CASSPEGLLAGNQPQHF.

This chain links TRBV28 with TRBJ1-2; a weak D match, TRBD1 (6 bases). The germline V gene encodes CDR1 MDHEN and CDR2 SYDVKM. This CDR3 has 15 amino acids. V shed 4 bases and J shed 8 bases, with 20 bases lying between them. CDR3 DNA sequence: TGTGCCAGCAGTTCATCCGACAGGCCTCTGAGGGGCTACACCTTC. Its translation is CASSSSDRPLRGYTF.

The chain links TRBV3-1 (or the pseudogene TRBV3-2) to TRBJ1-3; TRBD1 is a possible D gene (5 bases). The length of the CDR3 is 15 residues. With 1 base removed from V and 0 bases from J, the gap between germline ends came to 7 bases. The germline V gene has CDR1 LGHDT and CDR2 YNNKEL (reference sequence). DNA of the CDR3: TGTGCCAGCAGCCAAGTTCAGGGCTCTGGAAACACCATATATTTT. Residues: CASSQVQGSGNTIYF.

The V and J genes are TRBV7-3 and TRBJ1-5; unclear D gene. This CDR3 has 16 residues. CDR1 is SGHTA, CDR2 FQGTGA, per germline. V was trimmed by 0 bases and J by 2 bases, leaving 11 bases between them. Here the CDR3 reads CASSLTSKLGNQPQHF. The CDR3 DNA reads as TGTGCCAGCAGCTTAACATCAAAGCTTGGCAATCAGCCCCAGCATTTT.